What follows is one T cell receptor beta chain and its context. These data originate in a study of memory CD4+ T cells and cytomegalovirus serostatus. The sort gate was single viable CD3+CD4+CD8-CD45RO+ cells for memory CD4+ T cells. Clones were read by immunoSEQ multiplex PCR, and TCRdb kept only the in-frame ones, dropping some. The sample holds around 54,000 clones, 70% to 75% seen once. The CDR3 sequence is 16 residues long. From germline, CDR1 is SGHRS and CDR2 YFSETQ. With V trimmed by 3 bases and J by 6 bases, 11 bases remained unmatched. The sequence came from an adult in good health and CMV-seropositive. Material: memory CD4+ T cells from blood. The chain carries TRBV5-1 and TRBJ2-1; 8 nucleotides agree with TRBD1. CDR3 residues: CASSSGQGYLANEQFF. The CDR3 DNA sequence: TGCGCCAGCAGCTCAGGACAGGGTTACTTGGCCAATGAGCAGTTCTTC.